This TCR beta chain emerged from a study of T cell changes during pregnancy in multiple sclerosis. The assay was immunoSEQ multiplex PCR, and TCRdb's table has in-frame clones only and misses some. The data hold more than 60,000 clones, with roughly nine tenths observed a single time. The receptor was derived from a female donor in good health, enrolled as a control in a pregnancy study. The sample was CD4+ T cells from peripheral blood mononuclear cells, taken in the third trimester of pregnancy.

CDR3 loop: CASRLTTGDYGYTF. The CDR3 bases are TGTGCCAGCAGACTTACGACAGGGGACTATGGCTACACCTTC. The chain couples TRBV2 to TRBJ1-2; 8 nucleotides agree with TRBD1. Germline CDR1 SNHLY, CDR2 FYNNEI. This CDR3 has 14 amino acids. With V trimmed by 6 bases and J by 3 bases, 6 bases remained unmatched.